This TCR beta chain was identified in a study of blood T cell repertoires in COVID-19. Turning to the study itself: Sites across the United States, Italy and Spain contributed samples from acute and convalescent COVID-19. T cells, B-cell-depleted T cells, or PBMCs supplied cDNA or gDNA.

The CDR3 contains 13 residues. V was clipped by 3 bases and J by 3 bases; unmatched bases: 1. CDR1 and CDR2 from the germline V gene are MDHEN and SYDVKM. Only in-frame clones appear in the TCRdb table, and some are missing; sequencing was by immunoSEQ multiplex PCR. The data contain about 87,000 clones, roughly 76% of them singletons. This clone showed up just a few times. The genes are TRBV28 and TRBJ2-7; 8 bases are shared with TRBD1. Material: peripheral blood. This receptor was obtained from a woman between 45 and 65 years old with acute or convalescent COVID-19. CDR3 nucleotides: TGTGCCAGCAGTTTGGACAGGGACTACGAGCAGTACTTC. Translation: CASSLDRDYEQYF. The whole variable domain, filled in from reference TRBV28 and TRBJ2-7, reads DVKVTQSSRYLVKRTGEKVFLECVQDMDHENMFWYRQDPGLGLRLIYFSYDVKMKEKGDIPEGYSVSREKKERFSLILESASTNQTSMYLCASSLDRDYEQYFGPGTRLTVT.